This T cell receptor (beta chain) was observed in a study of blood T cell repertoires in COVID-19 (TCRdb year 2020). In the study overall: Samples covering the acute and convalescent phases of COVID-19 were provided by collaborators in the United States, Italy and Spain. The prospective study material was composed of cDNA or gDNA derived from T cells, B-cell-depleted T cells, or PBMCs. Subjects who had been exposed to COVID-19, were actively infected with it, or had recovered from it provided the deeply sampled blood TCRbeta repertoires that made up the dataset. A freely available public database, intended as a resource for researchers studying the immune response to SARS-CoV-2, is where the repertoires were released. Samples were obtained from the ongoing ImmuneRACE study (first 160 participants) and from about 1,300 subjects provided by 6 global collaborators. The sample metadata nearly always contained a de-identified subject ID, COVID-19 status, age in years and sex. Where available, HLA class I and class II types were taken from metadata supplied by the sample provider and were not determined by assay-based typing.

The CDR3 has 13 amino acids, counting the end cysteine and phenylalanine. Left in the record is the CDR3 DNA by itself, 39 bases read in frame from the first base. Unmatched junction bases come to 2, with V trimmed by 1 base and J by 3 bases. The germline V gene specifies SQVTM as CDR1 and ANQGSEA as CDR2. In the prospective study, participants were about 18 to 95 years old, resided in about 25 geographic areas of the United States, and were enrolled through a virtual design. In the prospective study, cohorts were assigned on the basis of participant-reported clinical history obtained from a screening survey and a study questionnaire. For ImmuneRACE Cohort 3, a participant was defined as recovered based on two consecutive negative NP/OP PCR tests, clearance by a healthcare professional, or resolution of symptoms. Mobile phlebotomists in the prospective study collected whole blood, serum and a nasopharyngeal or oropharyngeal swab from every participant. Prospective study participants could optionally give additional blood draws and questionnaires over a 2-month period. Prospective study blood samples were shipped either frozen or at room temperature before DNA extraction.

Study-wide conclusions, independent of this receptor: How much clinical and demographic metadata was included differed by source and by participant, and the metadata was provided uncurated.

TCRbeta CDR3 regions were amplified from genomic DNA by means of the immunoSEQ Assay, a bias-controlled multiplex PCR. As for how the authors treated the data: Within the assay, amplification of reference gene primers was used to estimate how many nucleated cells each sample contained. Sequence reads were collapsed and filtered to measure the absolute abundance of every unique TCRbeta CDR3 rearrangement. For each sample, productive Simpson clonality was calculated as the square root of Simpson's diversity index across productive rearrangements. The table comes from immuneACCESS by way of TCRdb, which keeps in-frame sequences with V and J called. Part of the clones is missing from these tables; in studies checked, under half for an unresolved V gene and the rest for unknown reasons. V and J calls and clone size are as listed in that table; D and trimming were resolved from the DNA. The sample profile shows over 300,000 clones; just over 85% of them were found once. The top ten clones comprise about 9.4% of the sample.

A word on this clone: No antigen is known for it. Base qualities were left out, and no much larger clone turns up one base away.

The rearrangement combines TRBV29-1 with TRBJ1-1; 7 middle bases align to TRBD1. Input material: PBMCs or T cells enriched from blood (not recorded which). The TCR sequence derives from a woman between 18 and 29 years old who had recovered from COVID-19. The nucleotide sequence is given as TGCAGCGTTGAAGTGCAGGGGGACACTGAAGCTTTCTTT. Translated, this is CSVEVQGDTEAFF.